The T cell receptor beta chain under discussion was sequenced for a study of breast tumors, draining lymph nodes, adjacent tissues. Notes on the study in general: The data were judged consistent with most tumor T cells coming from lymph node and expanding in tumor. Compared with lymph nodes, tumors were less diverse; compared with nontumor tissue, more.

Axillary draining lymph nodes of breast cancer patients supplied the node samples. The V end was cut by 0 bases, the J end by 10 bases, with 11 bases between. Germline CDR1 is SGHNT and CDR2 is YYREEE (reference sequence). The CDR3 contains 12 residues. TCRdb passed the multiplex PCR reads through MiXCR, listing each CDR3 protein once. Among roughly 110,000 distinct CDR3 sequences listed, around 30% were seen once. The table lists this clonotype with many counts. Its antigen is unidentified. The chain has TRBV5-4 and TRBJ2-7; D unresolved. The source is a female donor with breast cancer. Some clones in this sample may be carry-over from other donors' samples. The sample comprised axillary lymph node tissue. The CDR3 DNA reads TGTGCCAGCAGCTTGGAACCCGGAAGTCAGTACTTC. It codes for CASSLEPGSQYF.